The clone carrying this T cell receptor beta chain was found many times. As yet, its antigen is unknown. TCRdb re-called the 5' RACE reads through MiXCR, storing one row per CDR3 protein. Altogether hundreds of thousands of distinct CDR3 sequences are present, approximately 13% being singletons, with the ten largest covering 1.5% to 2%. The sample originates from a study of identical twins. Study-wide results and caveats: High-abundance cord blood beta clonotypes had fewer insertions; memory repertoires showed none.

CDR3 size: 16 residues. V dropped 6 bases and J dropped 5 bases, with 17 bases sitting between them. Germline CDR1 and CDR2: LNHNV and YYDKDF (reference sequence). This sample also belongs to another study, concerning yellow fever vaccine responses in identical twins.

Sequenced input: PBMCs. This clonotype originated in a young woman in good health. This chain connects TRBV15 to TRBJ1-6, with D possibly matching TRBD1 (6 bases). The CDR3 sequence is CATRGTPLGDNSPLHF. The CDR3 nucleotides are TGTGCCACCAGGGGGACACCCCTAGGGGATAATTCACCCCTCCACTTT.